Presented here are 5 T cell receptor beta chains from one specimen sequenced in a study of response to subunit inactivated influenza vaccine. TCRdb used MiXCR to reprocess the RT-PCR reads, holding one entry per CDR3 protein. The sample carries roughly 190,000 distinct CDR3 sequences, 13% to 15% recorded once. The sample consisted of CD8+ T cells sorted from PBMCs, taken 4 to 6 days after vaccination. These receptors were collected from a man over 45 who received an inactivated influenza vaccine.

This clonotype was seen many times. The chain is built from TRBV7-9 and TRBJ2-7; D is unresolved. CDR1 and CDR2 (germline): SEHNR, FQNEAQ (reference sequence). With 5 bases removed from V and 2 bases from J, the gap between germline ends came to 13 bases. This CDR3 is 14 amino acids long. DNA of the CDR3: TGTGCCAGCAGCGGCCAGAAGGTTCCCTACGAGCAGTACTTC. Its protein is CASSGQKVPYEQYF.

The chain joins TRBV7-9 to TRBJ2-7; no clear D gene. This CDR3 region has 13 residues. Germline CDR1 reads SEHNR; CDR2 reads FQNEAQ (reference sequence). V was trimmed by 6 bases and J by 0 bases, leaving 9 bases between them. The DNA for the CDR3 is TGTGCCAGCAGAGGGTGGAGCTCCTACGAGCAGTACTTC. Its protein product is CASRGWSSYEQYF.

The CDR3 region has the DNA TGTGCCAGCAGGGTACACGCCGACTCCTACGAGCAGTACTTC. It encodes CASRVHADSYEQYF. This chain joins TRBV28 and TRBJ2-7; no clear D. Per the germline V gene, CDR1 is MDHEN and CDR2 is SYDVKM. This CDR3 is built from 14 residues. Trimming took off 6 bases at V and 0 bases at J, with 12 bases between the two ends.

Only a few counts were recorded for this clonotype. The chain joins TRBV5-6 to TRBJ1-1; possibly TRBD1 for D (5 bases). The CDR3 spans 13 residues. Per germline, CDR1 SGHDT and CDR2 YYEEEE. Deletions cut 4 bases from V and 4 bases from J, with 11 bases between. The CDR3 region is CASSTGLSTEAFF. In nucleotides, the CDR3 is TGTGCCAGCAGCACAGGTTTGAGCACTGAAGCTTTCTTT.

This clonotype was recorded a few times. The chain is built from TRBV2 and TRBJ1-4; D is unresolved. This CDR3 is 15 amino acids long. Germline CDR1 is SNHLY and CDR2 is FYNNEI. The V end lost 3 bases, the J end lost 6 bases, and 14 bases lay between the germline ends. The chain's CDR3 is CASSEQTTSDEKLFF. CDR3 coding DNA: TGTGCCAGCAGTGAGCAGACAACGTCGGATGAAAAACTGTTTTTT.